The 4 T cell receptor beta chains presented below share a single source sample, sequenced in a study of T-cell memory formation after mild COVID-19. One entry per CDR3 protein results from TCRdb running MiXCR on the 5' RACE reads. The repertoire has 85,000 to 120,000 distinct CDR3 sequences, around 11% of them found once; the top ten carry around 30%. What was sequenced was PBMCs or a T cell subset sorted from them (not recorded which). Receptor source: an adult woman who had mild COVID-19 (a few samples of this study predate the infection). Cell type and time point are not known.

The chain carries TRBV5-6 and TRBJ1-1, with a tentative D call TRBD1 (6 bases). Between the trimmed V and J ends, which lost 3 bases and 0 bases, there was a span of 24 bases. CDR1 and CDR2 (germline): SGHDT, YYEEEE. This CDR3 is built from 19 residues. This chain's CDR3 is CASSSGSGGAWNMNTEAFF. The CDR3 bases are TGTGCCAGCAGCTCGGGTTCGGGGGGCGCGTGGAACATGAACACTGAAGCTTTCTTT. Variable domain in full (rest from reference TRBV5-6 and TRBJ1-1): DAGVTQSPTHLIKTRGQQVTLRCSPKSGHDTVSWYQQALGQGPQFIFQYYEEEERQRGNFPDRFSGHQFPNYSSELNVNALLLGDSALYLCASSSGSGGAWNMNTEAFFGQGTRLTVV.

In this sample, this clonotype turned up a few times. V gene TRBV14 combines with J gene TRBJ2-7; D is uncertain. CDR3 length: 15 residues. CDR1 and CDR2 from the germline V gene are SGHDN and FVKESK. Trimming left V 5 bases short and J 5 bases short, with 19 bases between. The DNA for the CDR3 is TGTGCCAGCAGCGATAGACTGGCCACTCGGGACGAGCAGTACTTC. This sequence encodes CASSDRLATRDEQYF.

V and J are TRBV12-3 or TRBV12-4 and TRBJ1-1; D unresolved. The CDR3 has 14 residues. Trimming removed 3 bases from V and 0 bases from J, with 8 bases in between. CDR3 DNA sequence: TGTGCCAGCAGTTTTCAGATTTTGAACACTGAAGCTTTCTTT. It is translated as CASSFQILNTEAFF.

This clonotype was detected only a few times. The chain is built from TRBV29-1 and TRBJ2-7; 7 bases align to TRBD2. The length of the CDR3 is 16 residues. CDR1 and CDR2 from the germline V gene are SQVTM and ANQGSEA. V shed 4 bases, J shed 4 bases, and the junction held 16 bases outside the gene matches. This CDR3 reads CSVVSFRGREGYEQYF. Here the CDR3 DNA reads TGCAGCGTTGTATCTTTTCGGGGCAGGGAGGGATACGAGCAGTACTTC.